The sequence of this TCR beta chain was determined in a study of T cell responses to AZD1222 COVID-19 vaccine. Germline V gene data show CDR1 as LGHDT and CDR2 as YNNKEL (reference sequence). CDR3 length: 14 amino acids. V lost 0 bases and J lost 6, with 11 bases in between. TCRdb's copy holds only in-frame clones and misses some; the assay was immunoSEQ multiplex PCR. The sample contains roughly 100,000 clones, roughly 84% of which appear only once. The specimen was peripheral blood, collected on day 0 of AZD1222 vaccination. The rearrangement links TRBV3-1 (or the pseudogene TRBV3-2) to TRBJ1-1; D might be TRBD1 (6 bases). This sequence was found in an adult in good health. The CDR3 region has the DNA TGTGCCAGCAGCCAAGATGAGGGGGGCGCTGAAGCTTTCTTT. This encodes CASSQDEGGAEAFF.